Listed below are T cell receptor beta chains from one sample, sequenced in a study of shared T cell receptors in the human thymus. Using immunoSEQ multiplex PCR, the repertoire was profiled, and TCRdb retains in-frame clones only, with some absent. The table lists about 380,000 clones, approximately 95% of them singletons. The sequenced material came from thymocytes. These receptors came from a human donor. CDR3s leave out the opening cysteine and the closing phenylalanine or tryptophan. A D gene is named only where the DNA matches it firmly.

TRBV18 . ASSPERGIYASNYGYT
TRBV7-2 . ASSQREGQQETQY
TRBV28 . ASSSPRRNTEAF
TRBV20-1 . SGDAKEELF
TRBV28 . ASNLMGGYSNQPQH
TRBV19 . ASSTPVQEDTQY
TRBV6-1 . ASSDLAWTVRVKTQY
TRBV9 TRBD1 ASSARQGHGYT
TRBV7-2 . ASSPGSGRYNEQF
TRBV19 TRBD1 ASTWTGGWNTEAF
TRBV21-1 . ASSKVDFTGELF
TRBV10-3 TRBD2 AISEFAGAPYNEQF
TRBV10-2 TRBD2 ATLTSGAYEQY
TRBV25-1 . ASSEWRTHNEQF
TRBV7-9 . ASSFRQGSQETQY
TRBV7-9 . ASSSKEPTERATNEKLF
TRBV9 TRBD1 ASSAPGTVLNTEAF
TRBV18 TRBD1 ASSPAHGQGETYEQY
TRBV9 . ASSVDGADGTDTQY
TRBV5-1 . ASKGGRDTQY
TRBV28 TRBD1 ASSLCGVRGPNSNQPQH
TRBV18 TRBD1 ASSQRDRANYEQY
TRBV28 . ASSFGRGLFSGANVLT
TRBV14 . ASSQPRVPTSSFYGYT
TRBV14 . ASSPTRVPNEQF
TRBV7-9 . ASSSHSVYGYT
TRBV29-1 . SVGEGPSSYEQY
TRBV7-2 . ASSGIPYNEQF
TRBV10-1 . ASSESRQGRYGYT
TRBV9 . ASSAGGMGNQPQH
TRBV5-1 . ASSLDRTPSIRY
TRBV5-8 . ASGGSETQY
TRBV11-1 TRBD1 ASSPQDRAPKNIQY
TRBV28 TRBD2 ASSLPCGLAGGPDTQY
TRBV14 . ASSQEIRPSTDTQY
TRBV27 . ASSPLRSDSVYYGYT
TRBV28 . ASRDREGYEQY
TRBV7-3 TRBD2 ASSLLAASYNEQF
TRBV5-1 . ASSGFLGEQY
TRBV6-5 . ASSFQQGTNYGYT
TRBV27 . ASGPGPYNSPLH
TRBV12-5 . ASGLVVPVGGQTGELF
TRBV5-1 TRBD2 ASSLRLADFVRRPTDTQY
TRBV7-2 . ASSRQSVAGGIRADTQY
TRBV6-4 TRBD2 ASSDGLAGGLAPRSGANVLT
TRBV28 TRBD2 ASSLGLAASYEQY
TRBV5-1 . ASSLAGITDTQY
TRBV5-1 TRBD2 ASSLGTSGTYEQY
TRBV5-5 TRBD1 ASSLEIKGATATEAF
TRBV9 . ASSDRDSRTLNYGYT
TRBV5-1 . ASSQPGRSPYNEQF
TRBV5-1 TRBD1 ASSPDRLNTEAF
TRBV6-1 . ASSEEDSYNEQF
TRBV28 . ASSTSVVYKVLYEQY
TRBV19 . ASSMRLDNTDTQY
TRBV7-8 . ASSSYTGELF
TRBV5-4 . ASSWGGGFGTEAF
TRBV10-3 TRBD1 AISESLRGRGRTSQPQH
TRBV15 TRBD2 ATSRREGNEQY